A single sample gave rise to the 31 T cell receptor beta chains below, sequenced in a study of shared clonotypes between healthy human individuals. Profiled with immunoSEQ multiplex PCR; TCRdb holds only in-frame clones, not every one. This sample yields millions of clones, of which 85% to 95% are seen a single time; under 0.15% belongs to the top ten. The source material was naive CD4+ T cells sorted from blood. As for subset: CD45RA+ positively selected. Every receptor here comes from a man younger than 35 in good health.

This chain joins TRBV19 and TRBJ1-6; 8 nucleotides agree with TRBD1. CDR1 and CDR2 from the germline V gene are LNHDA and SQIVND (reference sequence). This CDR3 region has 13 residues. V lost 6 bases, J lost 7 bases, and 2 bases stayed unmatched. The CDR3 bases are TGTGCCAGTAGGGGACAGGAGAATTCACCCCTCCACTTT. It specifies CASRGQENSPLHF.

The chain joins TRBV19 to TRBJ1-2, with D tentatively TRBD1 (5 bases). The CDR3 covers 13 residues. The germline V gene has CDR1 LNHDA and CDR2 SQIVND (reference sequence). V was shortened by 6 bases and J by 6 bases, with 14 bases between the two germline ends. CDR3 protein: CASSPGTAHGYTF. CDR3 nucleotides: TGTGCCAGTAGCCCGGGGACGGCCCATGGCTACACCTTC.

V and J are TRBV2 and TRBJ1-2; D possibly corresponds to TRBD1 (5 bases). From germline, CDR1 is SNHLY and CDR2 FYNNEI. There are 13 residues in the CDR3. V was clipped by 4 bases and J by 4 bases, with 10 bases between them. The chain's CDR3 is CASSGGRLYGYTF. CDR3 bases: TGTGCCAGCAGTGGGGGACGGCTCTATGGCTACACCTTC.

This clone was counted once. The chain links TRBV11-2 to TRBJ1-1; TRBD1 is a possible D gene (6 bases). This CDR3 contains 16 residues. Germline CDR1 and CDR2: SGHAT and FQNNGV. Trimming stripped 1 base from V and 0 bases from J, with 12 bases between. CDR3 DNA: TGTGCCAGCAGCTTAGGGAGACAGGTGATGAACACTGAAGCTTTCTTT. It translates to CASSLGRQVMNTEAFF.

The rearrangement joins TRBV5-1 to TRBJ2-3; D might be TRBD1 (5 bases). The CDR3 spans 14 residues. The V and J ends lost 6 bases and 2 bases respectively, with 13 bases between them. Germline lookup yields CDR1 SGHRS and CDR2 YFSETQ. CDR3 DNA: TGCGCCAGCAATGCAGGGCTTTTCACAGATACGCAGTATTTT. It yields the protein CASNAGLFTDTQYF.

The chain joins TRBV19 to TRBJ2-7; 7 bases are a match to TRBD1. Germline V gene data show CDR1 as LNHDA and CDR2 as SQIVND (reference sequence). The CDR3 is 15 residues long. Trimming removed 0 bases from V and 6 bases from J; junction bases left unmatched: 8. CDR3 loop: CASSIDSTTGSEQYF. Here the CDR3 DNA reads TGTGCCAGTAGTATAGACTCTACGACAGGGAGCGAGCAGTACTTC.

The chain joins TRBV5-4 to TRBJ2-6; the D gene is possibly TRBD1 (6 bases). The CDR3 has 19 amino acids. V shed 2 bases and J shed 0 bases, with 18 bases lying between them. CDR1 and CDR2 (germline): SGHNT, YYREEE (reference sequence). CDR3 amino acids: CASSFRRQGITSGANVLTF. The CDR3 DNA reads TGTGCCAGCAGCTTTCGTAGGCAGGGGATCACCTCTGGGGCCAACGTCCTGACTTTC.

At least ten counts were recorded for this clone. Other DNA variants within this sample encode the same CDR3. The CDR3 sequence: CACLRDRGEKLFF. The CDR3 nucleotides read TGTGCCTGCCTCCGGGACCGGGGAGAAAAACTGTTTTTT. This chain uses TRBV30 with TRBJ1-4; the D gene is possibly TRBD1 (5 bases). The CDR3 contains 13 residues. Trimming stripped 6 bases from V and 8 bases from J, with 16 bases between. The V gene's germline CDR1 is GTSNPN and CDR2 SVGIG (reference sequence).

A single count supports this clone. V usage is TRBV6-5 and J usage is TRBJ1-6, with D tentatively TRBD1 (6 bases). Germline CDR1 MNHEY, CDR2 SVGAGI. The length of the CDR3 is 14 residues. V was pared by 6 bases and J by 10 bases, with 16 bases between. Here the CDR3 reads CASSPPTGGSPLHF. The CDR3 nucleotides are TGTGCCAGCAGCCCACCGACAGGAGGCTCACCCCTCCACTTT.

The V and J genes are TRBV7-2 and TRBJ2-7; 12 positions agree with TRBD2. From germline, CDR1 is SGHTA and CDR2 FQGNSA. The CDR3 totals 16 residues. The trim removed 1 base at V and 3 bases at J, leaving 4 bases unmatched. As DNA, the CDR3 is TGTGCCAGCAGCTTAGAGTCTAGCGGGAGGGTCTACGAGCAGTACTTC. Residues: CASSLESSGRVYEQYF.

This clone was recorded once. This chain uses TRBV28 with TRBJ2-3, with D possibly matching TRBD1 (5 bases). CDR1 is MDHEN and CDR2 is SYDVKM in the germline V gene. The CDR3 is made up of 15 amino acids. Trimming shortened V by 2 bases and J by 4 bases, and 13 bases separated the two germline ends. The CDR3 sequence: CASSLRGPGSDTQYF. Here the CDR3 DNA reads TGTGCCAGCAGTTTAAGGGGCCCAGGGTCAGATACGCAGTATTTT.

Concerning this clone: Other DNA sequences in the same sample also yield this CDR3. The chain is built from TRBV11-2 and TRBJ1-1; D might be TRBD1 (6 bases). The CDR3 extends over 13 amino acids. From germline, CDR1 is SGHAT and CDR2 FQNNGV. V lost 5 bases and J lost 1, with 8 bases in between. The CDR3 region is CASSLQGNTEAFF. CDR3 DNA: TGTGCCAGCAGCCTACAGGGGAACACTGAAGCTTTCTTT.

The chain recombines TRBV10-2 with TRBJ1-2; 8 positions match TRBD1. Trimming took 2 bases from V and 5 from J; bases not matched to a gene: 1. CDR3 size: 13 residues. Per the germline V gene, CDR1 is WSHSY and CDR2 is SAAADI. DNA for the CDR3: TGCGCCAGCAGTGAGACAGGGGGATATGGCTACACCTTC. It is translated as CASSETGGYGYTF.

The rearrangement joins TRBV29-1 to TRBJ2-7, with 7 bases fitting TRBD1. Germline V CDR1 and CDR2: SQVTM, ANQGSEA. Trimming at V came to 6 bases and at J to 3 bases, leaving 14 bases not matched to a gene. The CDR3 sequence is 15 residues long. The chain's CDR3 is CSVELTGASNYEQYF. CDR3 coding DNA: TGCAGCGTAGAATTAACAGGGGCCTCAAACTACGAGCAGTACTTC.

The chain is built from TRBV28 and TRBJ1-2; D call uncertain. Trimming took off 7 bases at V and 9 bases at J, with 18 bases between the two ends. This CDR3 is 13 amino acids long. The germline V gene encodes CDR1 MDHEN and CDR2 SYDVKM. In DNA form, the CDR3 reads TGTGCCAGCACCCCGCCCCACTGGGATAGCTACACCTTC. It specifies CASTPPHWDSYTF.

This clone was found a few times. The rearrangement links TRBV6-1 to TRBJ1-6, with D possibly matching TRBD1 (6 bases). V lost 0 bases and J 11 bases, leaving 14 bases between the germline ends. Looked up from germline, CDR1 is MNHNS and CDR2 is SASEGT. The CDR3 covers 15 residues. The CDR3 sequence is CASSEARGEWAPLHF. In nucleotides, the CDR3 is TGTGCCAGCAGTGAAGCGAGGGGGGAGTGGGCACCCCTCCACTTT.

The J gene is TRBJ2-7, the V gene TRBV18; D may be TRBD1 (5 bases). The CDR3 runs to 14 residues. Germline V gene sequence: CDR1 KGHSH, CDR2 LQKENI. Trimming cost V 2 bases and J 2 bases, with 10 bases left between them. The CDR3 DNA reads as TGTGCCAGCTCACCAAGGACACCGCCCTACGAGCAGTACTTC. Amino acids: CASSPRTPPYEQYF.

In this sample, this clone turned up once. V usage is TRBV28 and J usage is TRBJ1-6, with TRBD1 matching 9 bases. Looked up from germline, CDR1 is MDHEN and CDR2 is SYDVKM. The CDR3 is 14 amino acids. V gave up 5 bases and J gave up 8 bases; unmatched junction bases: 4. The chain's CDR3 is CASSTGGSYSPLHF. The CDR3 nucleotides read TGTGCCAGCAGTACAGGGGGCTCGTATTCACCCCTCCACTTT.

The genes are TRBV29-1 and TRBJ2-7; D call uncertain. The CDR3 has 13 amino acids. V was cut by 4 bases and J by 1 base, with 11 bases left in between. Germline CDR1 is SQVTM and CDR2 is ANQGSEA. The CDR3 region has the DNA TGCAGCGTTGTCAGGCCCCTGTCCTACGAGCAGTACTTC. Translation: CSVVRPLSYEQYF.

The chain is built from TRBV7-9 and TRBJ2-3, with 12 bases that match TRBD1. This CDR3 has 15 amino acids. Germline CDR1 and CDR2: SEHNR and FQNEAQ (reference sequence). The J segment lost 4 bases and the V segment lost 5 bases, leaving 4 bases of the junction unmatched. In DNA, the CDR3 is TGTGCCAGCAGCCGGGACAGGGGGCTGTCAGATACGCAGTATTTT. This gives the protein CASSRDRGLSDTQYF.

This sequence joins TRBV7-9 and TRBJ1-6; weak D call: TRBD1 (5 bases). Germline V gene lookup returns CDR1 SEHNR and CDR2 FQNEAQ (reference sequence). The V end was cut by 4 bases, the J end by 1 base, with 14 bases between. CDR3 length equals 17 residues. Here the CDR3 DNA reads TGTGCCAGCAGCTCGACCGGGGGAGCGTCCTATAATTCACCCCTCCACTTT. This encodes CASSSTGGASYNSPLHF.

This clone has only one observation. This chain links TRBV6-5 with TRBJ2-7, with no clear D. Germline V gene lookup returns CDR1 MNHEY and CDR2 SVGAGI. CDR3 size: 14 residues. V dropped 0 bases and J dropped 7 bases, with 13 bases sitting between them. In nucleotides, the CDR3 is TGTGCCAGCAGTTACTCGTTGGGGTTGTATGAGCAGTACTTC. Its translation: CASSYSLGLYEQYF.

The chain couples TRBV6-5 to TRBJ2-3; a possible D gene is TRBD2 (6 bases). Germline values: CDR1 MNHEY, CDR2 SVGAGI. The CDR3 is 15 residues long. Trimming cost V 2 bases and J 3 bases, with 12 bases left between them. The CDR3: CASSYGLGLTDTQYF. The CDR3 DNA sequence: TGTGCCAGCAGTTACGGGCTAGGACTAACAGATACGCAGTATTTT.

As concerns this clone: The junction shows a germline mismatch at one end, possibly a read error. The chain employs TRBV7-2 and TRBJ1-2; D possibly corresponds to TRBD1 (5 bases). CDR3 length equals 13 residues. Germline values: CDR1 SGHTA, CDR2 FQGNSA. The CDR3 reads CASSLGVQDWVDF. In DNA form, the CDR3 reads TGTGCCAGCAGCTTAGGAGTACAGGACTGGGTGGACTTC.

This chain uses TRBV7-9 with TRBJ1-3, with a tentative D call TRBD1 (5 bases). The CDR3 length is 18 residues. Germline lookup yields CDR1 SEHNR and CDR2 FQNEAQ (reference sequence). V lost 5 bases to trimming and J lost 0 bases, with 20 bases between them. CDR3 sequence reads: CASSPEPGRRNSGNTIYF. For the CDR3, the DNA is TGTGCCAGCAGCCCCGAGCCGGGACGGAGGAACTCTGGAAACACCATATATTTT.

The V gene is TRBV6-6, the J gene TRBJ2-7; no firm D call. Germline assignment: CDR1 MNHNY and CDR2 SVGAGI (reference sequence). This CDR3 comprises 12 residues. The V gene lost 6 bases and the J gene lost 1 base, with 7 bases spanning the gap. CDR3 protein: CASRALSYEQYF. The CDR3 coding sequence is TGTGCCAGCAGGGCATTGTCCTACGAGCAGTACTTC.

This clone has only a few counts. CDR3 bases: TGTGCCAGCAGCTTAGGCACACTCAATCAGCCCCAGCATTTT. It translates to CASSLGTLNQPQHF. The chain recombines TRBV7-9 with TRBJ1-5; D unclear. Trimming removed 1 base at V and 3 bases at J, with 7 bases between. Germline V lookup: CDR1 SEHNR, CDR2 FQNEAQ (reference sequence). The CDR3 spans 14 residues. Filled out from reference TRBV7-9 and TRBJ1-5, the complete variable domain reads DTGVSQNPRHKITKRGQNVTFRCDPISEHNRLYWYRQTLGQGPEFLTYFQNEAQLEKSRLLSDRFSAERPKGSFSTLEIQRTEQGDSAMYLCASSLGTLNQPQHFGDGTRLSIL.

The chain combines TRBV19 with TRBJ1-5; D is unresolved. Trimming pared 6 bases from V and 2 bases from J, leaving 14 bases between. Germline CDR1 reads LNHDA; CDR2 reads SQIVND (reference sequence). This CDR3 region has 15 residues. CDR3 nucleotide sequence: TGTGCCAGTAGCCCAGCGGGGTTTGGCAATCAGCCCCAGCATTTT. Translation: CASSPAGFGNQPQHF.

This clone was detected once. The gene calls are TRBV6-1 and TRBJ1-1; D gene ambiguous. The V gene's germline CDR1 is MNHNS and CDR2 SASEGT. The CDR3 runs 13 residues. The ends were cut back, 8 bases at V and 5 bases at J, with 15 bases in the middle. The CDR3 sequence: CASALARGTEAFF. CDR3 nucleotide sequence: TGTGCCAGCGCCCTGGCTAGAGGGACTGAAGCTTTCTTT.

The CDR3 sequence: CASSDAQGALSPLHF. The DNA of the CDR3 is TGTGCCAGCAGTGACGCGCAGGGGGCCTTATCACCCCTCCACTTT. This rearrangement joins TRBV2 to TRBJ1-6, with 8 bases aligning to TRBD1. Losses at the gene ends were 3 bases for V and 10 bases for J; bases not matched to a gene: 8. Germline V lookup: CDR1 SNHLY, CDR2 FYNNEI. The length of the CDR3 is 15 residues.

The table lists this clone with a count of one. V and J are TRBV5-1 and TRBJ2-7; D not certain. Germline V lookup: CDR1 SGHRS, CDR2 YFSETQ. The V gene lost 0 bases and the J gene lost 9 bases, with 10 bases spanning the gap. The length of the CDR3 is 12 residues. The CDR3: CASSLDGPGQYF. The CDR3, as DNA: TGCGCCAGCAGCTTGGATGGGCCCGGGCAGTACTTC.